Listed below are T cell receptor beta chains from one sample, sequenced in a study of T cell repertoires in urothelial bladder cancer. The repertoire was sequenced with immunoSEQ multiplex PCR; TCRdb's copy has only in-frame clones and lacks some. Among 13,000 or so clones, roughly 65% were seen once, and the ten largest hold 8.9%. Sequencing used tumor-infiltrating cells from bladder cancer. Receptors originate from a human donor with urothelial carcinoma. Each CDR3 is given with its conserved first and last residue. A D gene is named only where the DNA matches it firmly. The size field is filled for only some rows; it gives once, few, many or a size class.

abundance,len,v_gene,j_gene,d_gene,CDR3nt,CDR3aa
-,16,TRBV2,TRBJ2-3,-,TGTGCCAGCAGTGGTCGGAGGGGGGGGCCCACAGATACGCAGTATTTT,CASSGRRGGPTDTQYF
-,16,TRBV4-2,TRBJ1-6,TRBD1,TGTGCCAGCAGCGCTTACAGGGGAACCTATAATTCACCCCTCCACTTT,CASSAYRGTYNSPLHF
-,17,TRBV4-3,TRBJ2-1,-,TGCGCCAGCAGCCACCCCTATCGGGGGACCAGAATTCATGAGCAGTTCTTC,CASSHPYRGTRIHEQFF
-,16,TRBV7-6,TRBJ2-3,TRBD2,TGTGCCAGCAGCCGCGGACTAGCGATACGCACAGATACGCAGTATTTT,CASSRGLAIRTDTQYF
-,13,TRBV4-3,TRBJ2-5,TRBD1,TGCGCCAGCAGCCAGGGAACAGGGGAAACCCAGTACTTC,CASSQGTGETQYF
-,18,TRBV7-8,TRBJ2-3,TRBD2,TGTGCCAGCAGCTTAGCGCTATACAGCGGGGGTGTCACAGATACGCAGTATTTT,CASSLALYSGGVTDTQYF
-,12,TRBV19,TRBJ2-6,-,TGTGCCAGTATTTCCGGGGCCAACGTCCTGACTTTC,CASISGANVLTF
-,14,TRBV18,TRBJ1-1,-,TGTGCCAGCTCACCGGGGGGGCGAATCACTGAAGCTTTCTTT,CASSPGGRITEAFF
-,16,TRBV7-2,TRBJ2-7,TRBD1,TGTGCCAGCAGCTTATGGTGGGGGGACAGGGGAGACGAGCAGTACTTC,CASSLWWGDRGDEQYF
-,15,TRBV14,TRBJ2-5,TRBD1,TGTGCCAGCAGCCCCAGGGCAGGGGGTAGGGAGACCCAGTACTTC,CASSPRAGGRETQYF
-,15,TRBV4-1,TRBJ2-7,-,TGCGCCAGCAGCTCCTCCCCAGGGAAACCCTACGAGCAGTACTTC,CASSSSPGKPYEQYF
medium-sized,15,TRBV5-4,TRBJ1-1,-,TGTGCCAGCAGCTCTAACCAGGGACTGAACACTGAAGCTTTCTTT,CASSSNQGLNTEAFF
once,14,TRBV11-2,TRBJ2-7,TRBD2,TGTGCCAGCAGCGCTACTAGCGGGGTTTACGAGCAGTACTTC,CASSATSGVYEQYF
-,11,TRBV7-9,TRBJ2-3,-,TGTGCCAGCAGCTTGGCAGATACGCAGTATTTT,CASSLADTQYF
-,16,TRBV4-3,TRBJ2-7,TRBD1,TGCGCCAGCAGCCAAACCTTGGACAGGGGGTCTGGCGAGCAGTACTTC,CASSQTLDRGSGEQYF
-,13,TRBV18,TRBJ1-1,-,TGTGCCAGCTCTCCTCCGGGATACACTGAAGCTTTCTTT,CASSPPGYTEAFF
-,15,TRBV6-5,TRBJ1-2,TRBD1,TGTGCCAGCAGTTACCTGGGACAGGAGAGGGGTGGCTACACCTTC,CASSYLGQERGGYTF
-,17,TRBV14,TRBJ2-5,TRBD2,TGTGCCAGCAGCCAAAGAATTCGGAGCGGGGGGCAAGAGACCCAGTACTTC,CASSQRIRSGGQETQYF
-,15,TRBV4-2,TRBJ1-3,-,TGTGCCAGCAGCCTAGGACAGCTCACTGGAAACACCATATATTTT,CASSLGQLTGNTIYF
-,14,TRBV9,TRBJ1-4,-,TGTGCCAGCAGCCCCGGCCTTACTAATGAAAAACTGTTTTTT,CASSPGLTNEKLFF
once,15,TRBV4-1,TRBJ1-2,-,TGCGCCAGCAGCCAACCCATGGGGAGGGAAGAAGGCTACACCTTC,CASSQPMGREEGYTF
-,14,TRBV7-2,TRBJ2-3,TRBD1,TGTGCCAGCAGCGGCCGGACAGGGCCAGATACGCAGTATTTT,CASSGRTGPDTQYF
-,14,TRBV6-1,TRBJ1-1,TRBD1,TGTGCCAGCACCCACAGGGGGCGAGTTACTGAAGCTTTCTTT,CASTHRGRVTEAFF
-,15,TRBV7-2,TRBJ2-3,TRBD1,TGTGCCAGCAGCTTAAGGGTGGACAGGACAGATACGCAGTATTTT,CASSLRVDRTDTQYF
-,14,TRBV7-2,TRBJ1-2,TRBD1,TGTGCCAGCAGCTCATCACAGGGGTTCTATGGCTACACCTTC,CASSSSQGFYGYTF
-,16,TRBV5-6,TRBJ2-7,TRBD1,TGTGCCAGCAGCTTTGGGACAGGGGTGAACTCCTACGAGCAGTACTTC,CASSFGTGVNSYEQYF